This T cell receptor beta chain appears in the sequencing data of a study of blood T cell repertoires in COVID-19. About the study: In each case, the material was cDNA or gDNA derived from T cells, B-cell-depleted T cells, or PBMCs.

Here immunoSEQ multiplex PCR was the method, and the copy in TCRdb shows in-frame clones only, minus some. The sample records 120,000 to 150,000 clones, roughly 80% being singletons. The CDR3 spans 17 residues. V shed 0 bases and J 4 bases; nucleotides not matched to a gene: 11. Germline values: CDR1 SGHKS, CDR2 YYEKEE (reference sequence). Material: peripheral blood. V is TRBV5-5 and J is TRBJ2-7; 9 bases map to TRBD1. The sequence was collected from a human donor in a cohort sampled during active COVID-19. The CDR3 sequence: CASSLVLGQGPLYEQYF. CDR3 bases: TGTGCCAGCAGCTTGGTTTTGGGACAGGGTCCCTTGTACGAGCAGTACTTC. The whole variable domain, remainder taken from reference TRBV5-5 and TRBJ2-7, is DAGVTQSPTHLIKTRGQQVTLRCSPISGHKSVSWYQQVLGQGPQFIFQYYEKEERGRGNFPDRFSARQFPNYSSELNVNALLLGDSALYLCASSLVLGQGPLYEQYFGPGTRLTVT.